This passage covers 2 T cell receptor beta chains from one sample sequenced in a study of cytomegalovirus exposure and HLA in healthy donors. Primers for the PCR totalled 60 Vbeta and 13 Jbeta. The method was immunoSEQ multiplex PCR; TCRdb's version includes in-frame clones alone and lacks a portion of them. Of 95,000 to 110,000 clones listed, more than 70% are singletons. Sequenced: PBMCs. The receptor source for this set is a young man in good health and CMV-seronegative.

Comment on this clone: At one of its ends the junction is not consistent with the germline gene, which may arise from a read error. The chain employs TRBV7-7 and TRBJ2-2; D not resolved. This CDR3 contains 15 residues. Germline assignment: CDR1 SSHAT and CDR2 FNYEAQ (reference sequence). The CDR3 sequence: CASSLAAGFTGELFF. In nucleotides, the CDR3 is TGTGCTAGCAGCTTAGCAGCCGGGTTCACCGGGGAGCTGTTTTTT.

This clone was recorded once. The V gene is TRBV5-8, the J gene TRBJ2-2; 8 bases map to TRBD2. The germline V gene encodes CDR1 SGHTS and CDR2 YDEGEE. V shed 4 bases, J shed 3 bases, and the junction held 5 bases outside the gene matches. CDR3 length equals 15 residues. The CDR3 bases are TGTGCCAGCAGCGAGCCCGGGAGGGACACCGGGGAGCTGTTTTTT. It codes for CASSEPGRDTGELFF.